This paragraph covers one TCR beta chain sequence. The data were taken from a study of blood T cell repertoires in COVID-19. V dropped 9 bases and J dropped 3 bases, with 12 bases sitting between them. The CDR3 runs to 13 residues. Germline V lookup: CDR1 ENHRY, CDR2 SYGVKD. Repertoires were generated with immunoSEQ multiplex PCR, while TCRdb's copy carries only in-frame clones and drops some. Among over 75,000 clones listed, around four fifths were seen once. The gene calls are TRBV10-3 and TRBJ1-5; weak D call: TRBD1 (6 bases). This clonotype was sampled from an older man with acute or convalescent COVID-19. The sequencing input was peripheral blood. CDR3 sequence: CAIQPGANQPQHF. CDR3 nucleotides: TGTGCCATACAACCAGGGGCCAATCAGCCCCAGCATTTT.